Included here is one TCR beta chain sequence, with context. This entry comes from a study of blood T cell repertoires in COVID-19. Sequencing was performed with immunoSEQ multiplex PCR; in TCRdb, only in-frame clones are kept and a portion is missing. Seen here are roughly 150,000 clones, about 86% observed once, and the top ten hold 10%. CDR3 length: 15 amino acids. The ends were cut back, 6 bases at V and 0 bases at J, with 14 bases in the middle. From germline, CDR1 is KGHSH and CDR2 LQKENI. This TCR was sampled from a woman in her seventies with COVID-19, enrolled during active disease. The chain recombines TRBV18 with TRBJ1-1; D possibly corresponds to TRBD1 (5 bases). Input material: peripheral blood. The CDR3 region is CASSPSVTVNTEAFF. The CDR3 region has the DNA TGTGCCAGCTCCCCTTCGGTGACAGTGAACACTGAAGCTTTCTTT.